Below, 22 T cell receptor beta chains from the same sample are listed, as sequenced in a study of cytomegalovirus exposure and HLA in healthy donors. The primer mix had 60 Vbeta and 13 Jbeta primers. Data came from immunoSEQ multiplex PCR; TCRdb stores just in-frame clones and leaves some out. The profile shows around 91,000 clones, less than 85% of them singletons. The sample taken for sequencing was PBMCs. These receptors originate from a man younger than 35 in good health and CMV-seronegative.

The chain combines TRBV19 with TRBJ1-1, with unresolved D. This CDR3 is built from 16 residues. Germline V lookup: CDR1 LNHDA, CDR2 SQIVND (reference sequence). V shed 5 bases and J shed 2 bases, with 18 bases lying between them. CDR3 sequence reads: CASSALDRAFNTEAFF. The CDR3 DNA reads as TGTGCCAGTAGTGCACTAGATAGGGCGTTCAACACTGAAGCTTTCTTT.

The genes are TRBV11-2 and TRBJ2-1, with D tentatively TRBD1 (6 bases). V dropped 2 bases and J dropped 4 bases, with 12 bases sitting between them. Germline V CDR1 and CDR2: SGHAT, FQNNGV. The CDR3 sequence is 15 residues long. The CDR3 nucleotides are TGTGCCAGCAGCTTAACACAGGGTACTTACAATGAGCAGTTCTTC. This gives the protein CASSLTQGTYNEQFF.

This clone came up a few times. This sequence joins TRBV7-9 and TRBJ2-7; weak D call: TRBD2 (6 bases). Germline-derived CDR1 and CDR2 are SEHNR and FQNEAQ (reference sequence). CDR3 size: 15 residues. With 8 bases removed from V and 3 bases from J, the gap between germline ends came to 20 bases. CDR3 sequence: CASARDGGVNYEQYF. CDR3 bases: TGTGCCAGCGCGCGGGATGGAGGGGTTAACTACGAGCAGTACTTC.

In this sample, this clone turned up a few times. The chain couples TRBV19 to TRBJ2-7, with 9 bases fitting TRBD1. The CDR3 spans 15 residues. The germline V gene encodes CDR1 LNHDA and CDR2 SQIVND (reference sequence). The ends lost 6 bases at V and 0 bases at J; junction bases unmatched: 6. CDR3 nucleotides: TGTGCCAGTAGGACAGGGACAGGGAGCTCCTACGAGCAGTACTTC. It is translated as CASRTGTGSSYEQYF.

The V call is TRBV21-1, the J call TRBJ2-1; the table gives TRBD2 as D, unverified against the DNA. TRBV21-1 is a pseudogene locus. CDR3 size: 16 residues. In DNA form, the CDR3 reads TGTGCCAGCAGCAAAGTGCCCGAGACTCCGTACAATGAGCAGTTCTTC. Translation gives CASSKVPETPYNEQFF.

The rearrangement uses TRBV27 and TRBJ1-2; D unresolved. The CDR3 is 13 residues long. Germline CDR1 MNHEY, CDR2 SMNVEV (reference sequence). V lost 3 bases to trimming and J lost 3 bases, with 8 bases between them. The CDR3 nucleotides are TGTGCCAGCAGTTTTTCTAGAGACTATGGCTACACCTTC. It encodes CASSFSRDYGYTF.

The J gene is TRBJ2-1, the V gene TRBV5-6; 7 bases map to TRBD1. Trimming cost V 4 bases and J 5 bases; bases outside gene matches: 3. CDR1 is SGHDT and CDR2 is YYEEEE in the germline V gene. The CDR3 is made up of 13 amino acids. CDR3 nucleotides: TGTGCCAGCAGCGGGACAGCTAACAATGAGCAGTTCTTC. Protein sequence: CASSGTANNEQFF.

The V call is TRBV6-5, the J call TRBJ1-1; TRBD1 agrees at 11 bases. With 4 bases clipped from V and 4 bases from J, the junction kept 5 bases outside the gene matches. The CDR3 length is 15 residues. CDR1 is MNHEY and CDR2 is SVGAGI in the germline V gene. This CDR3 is CASSWTGGSGTEAFF. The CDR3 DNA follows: TGTGCCAGCAGTTGGACAGGGGGCTCGGGCACTGAAGCTTTCTTT.

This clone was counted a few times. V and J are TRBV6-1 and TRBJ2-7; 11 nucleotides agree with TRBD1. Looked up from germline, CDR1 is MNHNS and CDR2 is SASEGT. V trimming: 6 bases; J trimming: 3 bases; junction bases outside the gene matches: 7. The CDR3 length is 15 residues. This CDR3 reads CASSLLGQGVYEQYF. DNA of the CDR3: TGTGCCAGCAGCCTCCTGGGACAGGGGGTCTACGAGCAGTACTTC.

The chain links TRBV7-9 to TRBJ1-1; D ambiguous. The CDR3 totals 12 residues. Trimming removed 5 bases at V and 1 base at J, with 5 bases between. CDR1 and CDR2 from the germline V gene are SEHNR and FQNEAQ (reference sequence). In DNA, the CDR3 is TGTGCCAGCAGCCGACAGAACACTGAAGCTTTCTTT. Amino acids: CASSRQNTEAFF.

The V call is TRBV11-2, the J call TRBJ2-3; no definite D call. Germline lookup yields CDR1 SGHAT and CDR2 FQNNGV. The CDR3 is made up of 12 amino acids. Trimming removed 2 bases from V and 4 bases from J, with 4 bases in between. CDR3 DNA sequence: TGTGCCAGCAGCTTAATCTCAGATACGCAGTATTTT. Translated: CASSLISDTQYF.

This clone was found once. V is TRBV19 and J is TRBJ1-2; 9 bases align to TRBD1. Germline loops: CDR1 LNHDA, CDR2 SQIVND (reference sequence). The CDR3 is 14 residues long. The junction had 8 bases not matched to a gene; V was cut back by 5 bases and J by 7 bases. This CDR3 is CASSHRDRESGYTF. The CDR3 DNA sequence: TGTGCCAGTAGTCACCGGGACAGGGAGAGTGGCTACACCTTC.

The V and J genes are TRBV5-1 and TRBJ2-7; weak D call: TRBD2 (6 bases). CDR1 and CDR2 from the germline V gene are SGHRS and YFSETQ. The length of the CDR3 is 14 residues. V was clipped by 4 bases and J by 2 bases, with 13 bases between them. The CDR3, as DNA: TGCGCCAGCAGCCCGCGCGGGGCCGCCTACGAGCAGTACTTC. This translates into CASSPRGAAYEQYF.

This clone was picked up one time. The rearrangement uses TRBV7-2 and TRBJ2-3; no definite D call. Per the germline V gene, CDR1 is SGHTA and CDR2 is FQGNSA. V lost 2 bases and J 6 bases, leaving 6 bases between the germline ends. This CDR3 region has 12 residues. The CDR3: CASSLFADTQYF. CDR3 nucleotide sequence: TGTGCCAGCAGCTTATTTGCGGATACGCAGTATTTT.

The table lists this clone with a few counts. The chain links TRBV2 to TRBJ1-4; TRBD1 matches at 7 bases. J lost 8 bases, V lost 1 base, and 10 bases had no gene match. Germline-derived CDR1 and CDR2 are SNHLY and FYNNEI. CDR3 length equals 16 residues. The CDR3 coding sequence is TGTGCCAGCAGTGAAGGGCCGACAGGGACACGAGAAAAACTGTTTTTT. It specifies CASSEGPTGTREKLFF.

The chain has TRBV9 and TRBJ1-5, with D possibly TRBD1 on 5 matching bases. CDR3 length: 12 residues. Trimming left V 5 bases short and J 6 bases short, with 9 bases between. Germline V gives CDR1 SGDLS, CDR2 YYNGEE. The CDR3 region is CASSGGGQPQHF. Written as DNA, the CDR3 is TGTGCCAGCAGTGGGGGGGGTCAGCCCCAGCATTTT.

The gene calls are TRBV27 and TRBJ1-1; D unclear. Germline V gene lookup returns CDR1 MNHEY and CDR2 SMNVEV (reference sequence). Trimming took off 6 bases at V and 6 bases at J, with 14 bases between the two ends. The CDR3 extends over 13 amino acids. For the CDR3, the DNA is TGTGCCAGCAGCTTTACGGGGTCGGCTGAAGCTTTCTTT. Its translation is CASSFTGSAEAFF.

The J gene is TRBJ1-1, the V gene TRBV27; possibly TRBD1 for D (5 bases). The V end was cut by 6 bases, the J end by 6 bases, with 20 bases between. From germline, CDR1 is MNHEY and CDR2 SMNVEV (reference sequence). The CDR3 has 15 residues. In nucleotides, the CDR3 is TGTGCCAGCAGAGTCAGCGGGATCTGGGACTCTGAAGCTTTCTTT. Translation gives CASRVSGIWDSEAFF.

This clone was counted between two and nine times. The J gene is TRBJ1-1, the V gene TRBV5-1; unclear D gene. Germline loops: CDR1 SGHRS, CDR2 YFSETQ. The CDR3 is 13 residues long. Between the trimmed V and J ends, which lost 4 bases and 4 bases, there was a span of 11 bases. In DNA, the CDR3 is TGCGCCAGCAGCCCGGTGGGAGGCACTGAAGCTTTCTTT. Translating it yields CASSPVGGTEAFF.

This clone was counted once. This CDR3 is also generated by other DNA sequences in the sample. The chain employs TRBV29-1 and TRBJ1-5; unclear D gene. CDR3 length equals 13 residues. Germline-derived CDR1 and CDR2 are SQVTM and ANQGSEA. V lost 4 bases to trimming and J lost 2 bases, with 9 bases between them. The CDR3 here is CSVADGGNQPQHF. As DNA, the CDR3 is TGCAGCGTTGCGGACGGGGGCAATCAGCCCCAGCATTTT.

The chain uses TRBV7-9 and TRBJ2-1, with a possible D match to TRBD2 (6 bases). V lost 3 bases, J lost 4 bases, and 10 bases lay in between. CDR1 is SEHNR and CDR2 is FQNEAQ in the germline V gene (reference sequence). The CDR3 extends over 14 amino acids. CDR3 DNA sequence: TGTGCCAGCAGCTTCCGGGACTCTTACAATGAGCAGTTCTTC. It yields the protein CASSFRDSYNEQFF.

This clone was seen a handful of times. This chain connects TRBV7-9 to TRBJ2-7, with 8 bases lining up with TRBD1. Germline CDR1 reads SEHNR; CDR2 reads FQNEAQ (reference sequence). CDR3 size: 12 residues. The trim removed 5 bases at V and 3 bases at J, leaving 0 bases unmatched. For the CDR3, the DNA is TGTGCCAGCAGCGGACAGGGCTACGAGCAGTACTTC. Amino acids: CASSGQGYEQYF.